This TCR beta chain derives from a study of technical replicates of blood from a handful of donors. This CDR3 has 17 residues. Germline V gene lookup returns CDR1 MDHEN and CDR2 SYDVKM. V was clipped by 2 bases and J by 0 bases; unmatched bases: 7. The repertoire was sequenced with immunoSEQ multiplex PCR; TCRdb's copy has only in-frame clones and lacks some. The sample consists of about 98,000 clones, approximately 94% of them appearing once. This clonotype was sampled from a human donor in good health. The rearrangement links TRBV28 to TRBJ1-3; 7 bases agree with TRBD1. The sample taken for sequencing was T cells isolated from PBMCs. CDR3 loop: CASSLVGQIVSGNTIYF. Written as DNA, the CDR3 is TGTGCCAGCAGTTTAGTGGGACAGATAGTCTCTGGAAACACCATATATTTT.